This T cell receptor beta chain comes out of a study of blood T cell repertoires in COVID-19. Study-level information: There were acute and convalescent COVID-19 samples, and they came from the United States, Italy and Spain. The cDNA or gDNA used as material had been derived from T cells, B-cell-depleted T cells, or PBMCs.

Deletions cut 4 bases from V and 2 bases from J, with 8 bases between. CDR3 size: 14 residues. The V gene's germline CDR1 is LNHDA and CDR2 SQIVND (reference sequence). Sequencing was performed with immunoSEQ multiplex PCR; in TCRdb, only in-frame clones are kept and a portion is missing. The sample lists 90,000 to 130,000 clones, over 60% occurring once. The source material was peripheral blood. This receptor was obtained from an elderly woman with active or convalescent COVID-19. V is TRBV19 and J is TRBJ2-2, with D possibly matching TRBD2 (6 bases). CDR3 DNA sequence: TGTGCCAGTAGTAGGGGACTCAACACCGGGGAGCTGTTTTTT. Translating it yields CASSRGLNTGELFF. Combining the CDR3 with reference TRBV19 and TRBJ2-2 gives the whole variable domain DGGITQSPKYLFRKEGQNVTLSCEQNLNHDAMYWYRQDPGQGLRLIYYSQIVNDFQKGDIAEGYSVSREKKESFPLTVTSAQKNPTAFYLCASSRGLNTGELFFGEGSRLTVL.